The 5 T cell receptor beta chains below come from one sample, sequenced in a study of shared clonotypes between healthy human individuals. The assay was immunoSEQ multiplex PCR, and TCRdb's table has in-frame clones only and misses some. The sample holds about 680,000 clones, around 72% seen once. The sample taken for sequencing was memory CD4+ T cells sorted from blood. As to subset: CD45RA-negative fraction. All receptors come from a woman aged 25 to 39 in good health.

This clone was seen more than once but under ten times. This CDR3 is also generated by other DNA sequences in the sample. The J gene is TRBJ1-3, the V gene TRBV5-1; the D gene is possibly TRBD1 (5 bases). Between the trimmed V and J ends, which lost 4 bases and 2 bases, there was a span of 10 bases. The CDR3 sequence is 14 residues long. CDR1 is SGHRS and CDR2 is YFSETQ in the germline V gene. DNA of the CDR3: TGCGCCAGCAGCGAAGGGACCGCTGGAAACACCATATATTTT. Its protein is CASSEGTAGNTIYF.

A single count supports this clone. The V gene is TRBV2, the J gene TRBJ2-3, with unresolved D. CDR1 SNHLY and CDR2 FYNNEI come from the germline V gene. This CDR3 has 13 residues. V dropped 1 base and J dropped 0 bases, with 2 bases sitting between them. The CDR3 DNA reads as TGTGCCAGCAGTGAAGAAAGCACAGATACGCAGTATTTT. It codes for CASSEESTDTQYF.

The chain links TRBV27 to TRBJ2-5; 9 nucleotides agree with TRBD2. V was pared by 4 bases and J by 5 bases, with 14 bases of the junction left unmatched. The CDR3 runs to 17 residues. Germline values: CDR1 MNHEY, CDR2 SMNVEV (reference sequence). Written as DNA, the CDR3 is TGTGCCAGCAGTTCAAGGGGGATAGCGGGAGTAGGTGAGACCCAGTACTTC. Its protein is CASSSRGIAGVGETQYF.

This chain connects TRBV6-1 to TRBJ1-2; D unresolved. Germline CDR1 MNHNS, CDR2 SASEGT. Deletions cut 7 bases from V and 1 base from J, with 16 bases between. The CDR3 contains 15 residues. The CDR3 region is CASKSVRNGNYGYTF. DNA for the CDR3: TGTGCCAGCAAATCGGTTAGGAACGGTAACTATGGCTACACCTTC.

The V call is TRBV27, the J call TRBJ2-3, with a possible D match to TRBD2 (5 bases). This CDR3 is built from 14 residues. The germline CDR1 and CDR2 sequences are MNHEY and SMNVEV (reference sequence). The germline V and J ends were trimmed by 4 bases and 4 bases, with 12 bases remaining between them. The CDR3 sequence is CASSSPPRADTQYF. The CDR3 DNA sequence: TGTGCCAGCAGTTCCCCCCCGCGGGCAGATACGCAGTATTTT.